Each of the 25 T cell receptor beta chains below was sequenced from the same sample in a study of OX40 agonist ivuxolimab in advanced cancers. Sequenced by immunoSEQ multiplex PCR; TCRdb stores in-frame clones only, minus some. This table has 65,000 to 95,000 clones, 70% to 90% appearing once. This material consisted of CD4+ or CD8+ T cells sorted from blood, taken in a trial of the OX40 agonist ivuxolimab. All receptors come from an adult with an advanced solid tumor such as melanoma, head and neck, liver or kidney cancer.

This chain links TRBV15 with TRBJ2-7; D is possibly TRBD2 (5 bases). V lost 5 bases to trimming and J lost 0 bases, with 11 bases between them. This CDR3 has 14 amino acids. CDR1 is LNHNV and CDR2 is YYDKDF in the germline V gene (reference sequence). The CDR3 nucleotides are TGTGCCACCAGCTCTGAACGGGACTCCTACGAGCAGTACTTC. This translates into CATSSERDSYEQYF.

This sequence joins TRBV6-5 and TRBJ2-1; 7 positions agree with TRBD2. This CDR3 is built from 12 residues. Germline V gives CDR1 MNHEY, CDR2 SVGAGI. The trim removed 4 bases at V and 8 bases at J, leaving 2 bases unmatched. CDR3 nucleotides: TGTGCCAGCAGTTCGGGACTATATGAGCAGTTCTTC. This codes for CASSSGLYEQFF.

The chain uses TRBV10-1 and TRBJ2-1; D is ambiguous. This CDR3 region has 14 residues. The V end was cut by 6 bases, the J end by 0 bases, with 9 bases between. Germline CDR1 is WNHNN and CDR2 is SYGVQD (reference sequence). CDR3 protein: CASSDGSSYNEQFF. CDR3 coding DNA: TGCGCCAGCAGCGACGGAAGCTCCTACAATGAGCAGTTCTTC.

The chain is built from TRBV18 and TRBJ2-5; TRBD1 matches 7 bases. TRBJ2-7 explains the end of the DNA better; the J call may be wrong. There are 14 residues in the CDR3. Germline CDR1 KGHSH, CDR2 LQKENI. The chain's CDR3 is CASSPGLTGREQYF. CDR3 in DNA: TGTGCCAGCTCACCTGGCTTGACAGGGCGCGAGCAGTACTTC.

V is TRBV5-4 and J is TRBJ1-2, with D unresolved. V lost 0 bases and J 4 bases, leaving 13 bases between the germline ends. Germline V lookup: CDR1 SGHNT, CDR2 YYREEE (reference sequence). The CDR3 is 15 residues long. The CDR3 region has the DNA TGTGCCAGCAGCTTGGATGGAGGCCTAATCTATGGCTACACCTTC. Encoded protein: CASSLDGGLIYGYTF.

The chain carries TRBV19 and TRBJ1-1; 7 positions match TRBD1. This CDR3 comprises 14 residues. CDR1 LNHDA and CDR2 SQIVND come from the germline V gene (reference sequence). The V gene end was trimmed by 7 bases and the J gene end by 3 bases; junction bases not matched to a gene: 8. The CDR3 nucleotides are TGTGCCAGTATGGCAGGGGGTGGGGACACTGAAGCTTTCTTT. Its protein product is CASMAGGGDTEAFF.

The V gene is TRBV12-5, the J gene TRBJ1-5; D ambiguous. Germline loops: CDR1 LGHNT, CDR2 FRNRAP. Deletions cut 2 bases from V and 5 bases from J, with 7 bases between. The length of the CDR3 is 13 residues. CDR3 coding DNA: TGTGCTAGTGGTTTGTCCAAGGATCAGCCCCAGCATTTT. It codes for CASGLSKDQPQHF.

The chain employs TRBV19 and TRBJ2-3, with TRBD1 matching over 10 bases. Per germline, CDR1 LNHDA and CDR2 SQIVND (reference sequence). Trimming took 3 bases from V and 4 from J; bases not matched to a gene: 7. CDR3 length equals 16 residues. CDR3 sequence (DNA): TGTGCCAGTAGTATTCTGGACAGGGGGATTCCAGATACGCAGTATTTT. It specifies CASSILDRGIPDTQYF.

V usage is TRBV5-1 and J usage is TRBJ2-3, with TRBD2 matching over 9 bases. CDR3 length: 17 amino acids. Germline lookup yields CDR1 SGHRS and CDR2 YFSETQ. J gave up 3 bases and V 4 bases, and 12 bases lay outside the gene matches. The CDR3 region is CASSDLRLAVETDTQYF. CDR3 bases: TGCGCCAGCAGCGATCTCCGACTAGCGGTGGAGACAGATACGCAGTATTTT.

The chain couples TRBV6-5 to TRBJ2-7, with D perhaps matching TRBD2 (6 bases). The CDR3 is 12 residues long. Germline V CDR1 and CDR2: MNHEY, SVGAGI. V lost 7 bases, J lost 2 bases, and 9 bases lay in between. The CDR3 is CASTGLAYEQYF. CDR3 coding DNA: TGTGCCAGCACGGGACTCGCCTACGAGCAGTACTTC.

The chain links TRBV6-5 to TRBJ2-7, with 8 bases lining up with TRBD1. The V segment lost 9 bases and the J segment 2 bases; nucleotides outside the gene matches: 9. CDR1 is MNHEY, CDR2 SVGAGI, per germline. The CDR3 is 14 residues long. The CDR3 DNA reads TGTGCCAGTCGGGGAGCAGGGGGCGCCTACGAGCAGTACTTC. Its protein is CASRGAGGAYEQYF.

The table lists this clone with a count of one. The chain recombines TRBV29-1 with TRBJ2-5; TRBD1 might be the D (5 bases). Germline CDR1 reads SQVTM; CDR2 reads ANQGSEA. The CDR3 extends over 15 amino acids. Trimming shortened V by 5 bases and J by 1 base, and 17 bases separated the two germline ends. The CDR3, as DNA: TGCAGCGTTACCCCCCCTGGCAGGGTCCAAGAGACCCAGTACTTC. It translates to CSVTPPGRVQETQYF.

V usage is TRBV27 and J usage is TRBJ1-1; D not resolved. With 4 bases removed from V and 3 bases from J, the gap between germline ends came to 9 bases. This CDR3 contains 13 residues. From germline, CDR1 is MNHEY and CDR2 SMNVEV (reference sequence). CDR3 coding DNA: TGTGCCAGCAGTTATAACGGGTACACTGAAGCTTTCTTT. Translation gives CASSYNGYTEAFF.

V is TRBV6-6 and J is TRBJ2-7; TRBD1 agrees at 9 bases. Trimming at V came to 4 bases and at J to 6 bases, leaving 13 bases not matched to a gene. Germline V gene sequence: CDR1 MNHNY, CDR2 SVGAGI (reference sequence). The CDR3 runs to 16 residues. The CDR3 DNA follows: TGTGCCAGCAGTTCTCCGGGGGGACAGGGCGCTGGCGAGCAGTACTTC. This translates into CASSSPGGQGAGEQYF.

This chain connects TRBV11-3 to TRBJ1-1; 9 positions agree with TRBD1. The germline V gene has CDR1 SGHNT and CDR2 YENEEA. J was trimmed by 1 base and V by 5 bases; bases with no gene match: 8. The CDR3 sequence is 16 residues long. The CDR3 coding sequence is TGTGCCAGCAGCCCCGGACAGGGGAGAGGGAACACTGAAGCTTTCTTT. This codes for CASSPGQGRGNTEAFF. The full variable domain, completed using reference TRBV11-3 and TRBJ1-1, is EAGVVQSPRYKIIEKKQPVAFWCNPISGHNTLYWYLQNLGQGPELLIRYENEEAVDDSQLPKDRFSAERLKGVDSTLKIQPAELGDSAVYLCASSPGQGRGNTEAFFGQGTRLTVV.

The chain is built from TRBV4-3 and TRBJ2-3; the match to TRBD2 covers 13 bases. The trim removed 1 base at V and 3 bases at J, leaving 4 bases unmatched. The germline CDR1 and CDR2 sequences are LGHNA and YSLEER. The CDR3 is 17 amino acids. In DNA, the CDR3 is TGCGCCAGCAGCCAAGGCGGACTAGCGGGGGTTACAGATACGCAGTATTTT. It yields the protein CASSQGGLAGVTDTQYF.

This chain joins TRBV27 and TRBJ2-7; possible D gene TRBD2, 5 bases. Germline V lookup: CDR1 MNHEY, CDR2 SMNVEV (reference sequence). This CDR3 has 13 amino acids. V was cut by 4 bases and J by 4 bases, with 11 bases left in between. The chain's CDR3 is CASSSSREYEQYF. The CDR3 DNA reads as TGTGCCAGCAGTTCCAGCCGGGAATACGAGCAGTACTTC.

This sequence joins TRBV5-6 and TRBJ1-4, with 9 bases identical to TRBD1. The CDR3 is made up of 16 amino acids. CDR1 and CDR2 from the germline V gene are SGHDT and YYEEEE. Losses at the gene ends were 2 bases for V and 7 bases for J; bases not matched to a gene: 9. The CDR3 region has the DNA TGTGCCAGCAGCTTACAGGGGGCGCAAGTTTTTGAAAAACTGTTTTTT. This translates into CASSLQGAQVFEKLFF.

The V gene is TRBV4-3, the J gene TRBJ1-2, with 7 bases aligning to TRBD1. V was pared by 0 bases and J by 2 bases, with 3 bases of the junction left unmatched. Germline V gene data show CDR1 as LGHNA and CDR2 as YSLEER. The CDR3 contains 15 residues. The CDR3 loop is CASSQDQGQNYGYTF. Written as DNA, the CDR3 is TGCGCCAGCAGCCAAGATCAGGGACAGAACTATGGCTACACCTTC.

This clone was observed a handful of times. The V call is TRBV30, the J call TRBJ1-6, with D possibly TRBD1 on 5 matching bases. CDR3 length: 13 amino acids. Per the germline V gene, CDR1 is GTSNPN and CDR2 is SVGIG (reference sequence). Deletions cut 4 bases from V and 7 bases from J, with 11 bases between. CDR3 region: CAWTTARNSPLHF. As DNA, the CDR3 is TGTGCCTGGACGACAGCCCGAAATTCACCCCTCCACTTT. Looking up the rest from reference TRBV30 and TRBJ1-6 gives the full variable domain: SQTIHQWPATLVQPVGSPLSLECTVEGTSNPNLYWYRQAAGRGLQLLFYSVGIGQISSEVPQNLSASRPQDRQFILSSKKLLLSDSGFYLCAWTTARNSPLHFGNGTRLTVT.

The V and J genes are TRBV18 and TRBJ2-1, with 15 nucleotides matching TRBD2. The CDR3 loop spans 16 amino acids. CDR1 and CDR2 from the germline V gene are KGHSH and LQKENI. J gave up 6 bases and V 5 bases, and 5 bases lay outside the gene matches. CDR3 in amino acids: CASSGLAGGLSNEQFF. The CDR3 coding sequence is TGTGCCAGCTCAGGACTAGCGGGGGGGCTCTCCAATGAGCAGTTCTTC.

V is TRBV6-4 and J is TRBJ2-1; TRBD1 agrees at 8 bases. This CDR3 comprises 14 residues. Germline CDR1 MRHNA, CDR2 SNTAGT. Unmatched junction bases numbered 7, after V lost 5 bases and J lost 7 bases. This chain's CDR3 is CASSLRQGWNEQFF. CDR3 bases: TGTGCCAGCAGTCTTCGACAGGGGTGGAATGAGCAGTTCTTC.

V is TRBV7-9 and J is TRBJ1-4; 7 bases match TRBD1. V trimming: 0 bases; J trimming: 0 bases; junction bases outside the gene matches: 4. The CDR3 contains 17 residues. Per the germline V gene, CDR1 is SEHNR and CDR2 is FQNEAQ (reference sequence). In nucleotides, the CDR3 is TGTGCCAGCAGCTTAGCCGGACAGGCCGCAACTAATGAAAAACTGTTTTTT. It is translated as CASSLAGQAATNEKLFF. The whole variable domain, remainder taken from reference TRBV7-9 and TRBJ1-4, is DTGVSQNPRHKITKRGQNVTFRCDPISEHNRLYWYRQTLGQGPEFLTYFQNEAQLEKSRLLSDRFSAERPKGSFSTLEIQRTEQGDSAMYLCASSLAGQAATNEKLFFGSGTQLSVL.

This sequence joins TRBV27 and TRBJ2-3; D perhaps matches TRBD2 (5 bases). Germline assignment: CDR1 MNHEY and CDR2 SMNVEV (reference sequence). The CDR3 has 16 residues. Trimming removed 1 base at V and 5 bases at J, with 16 bases between. The CDR3, as DNA: TGTGCCAGCAGTTTATTTTTCCTAGCCCGCGTAGATACGCAGTATTTT. Residues: CASSLFFLARVDTQYF.

This chain joins TRBV2 and TRBJ2-3; TRBD2 aligns across 7 bases. The trim removed 6 bases at V and 3 bases at J, leaving 9 bases unmatched. The CDR3 contains 15 residues. Per the germline V gene, CDR1 is SNHLY and CDR2 is FYNNEI. Written as DNA, the CDR3 is TGTGCCAGCAGGATGGGAGGGTATAGGACAGATACGCAGTATTTT. This translates into CASRMGGYRTDTQYF. The variable domain in full, completed from reference TRBV2 and TRBJ2-3, reads EPEVTQTPSHQVTQMGQEVILRCVPISNHLYFYWYRQILGQKVEFLVSFYNNEISEKSEIFDDQFSVERPDGSNFTLKIRSTKLEDSAMYFCASRMGGYRTDTQYFGPGTRLTVL.